This T cell receptor beta chain originates from a study of blood T cell repertoires in COVID-19 (dated by TCRdb to the early 2020s). Regarding the complete study: Samples from collaborators originated in the United States, Italy and Spain and spanned both the acute and convalescent phases of COVID-19. The prospective study material was composed of cDNA or gDNA derived from T cells, B-cell-depleted T cells, or PBMCs. Subjects who had been exposed to COVID-19, were actively infected with it, or had recovered from it provided the deeply sampled blood TCRbeta repertoires that made up the dataset. The repertoires were released in a freely available public database meant as a resource for research on the immune response to SARS-CoV-2. Samples were obtained from the ongoing ImmuneRACE study (first 160 participants) and from 1,000 to 1,500 subjects provided by 6 global collaborators. Sample metadata almost always included a de-identified subject ID, COVID-19 status, age in years and sex. HLA class I and class II types, where available, came from metadata supplied by the sample provider rather than from assay-based typing. The paper's findings and limits, for the study overall: The amount of clinical and demographic metadata varied by source and participant and was provided uncurated.

One collaborating source in Seattle enrolled patients during active infection and followed them longitudinally through the course of disease. Collaborating institutions collected whole blood in K2EDTA tubes following their own protocols. For TCRbeta analysis, collaborators shipped samples as frozen whole blood, isolated PBMCs, or DNA extracted from either of those sample types. Concerning this clone: There is no known antigen for this receptor. Base qualities were left out, and no much larger clone turns up one base away.

The CDR3 runs 13 residues from the cysteine to the phenylalanine. Kept here is only the CDR3 DNA, which spans 39 bases and is read in frame from base 1. CDR1 and CDR2, per the germline V gene, are ENHRY and SYGVKD. Here V drops 0 bases and J drops 13 bases, and the junction holds 6 bases not matched to any gene. TCRbeta CDR3 regions were amplified from genomic DNA using the immunoSEQ Assay, a bias-controlled multiplex PCR. In the original analysis: Within the assay, amplification of reference gene primers was used to estimate how many nucleated cells each sample contained. To quantify the absolute abundance of each unique TCRbeta CDR3 rearrangement, sequence reads were collapsed and filtered. For each sample, productive Simpson clonality was calculated by taking the square root of Simpson's diversity index across productive rearrangements. The source is immuneACCESS, and TCRdb retained only in-frame sequences with V and J called. Part of the clones is not carried over; for the studies checked, unresolved V genes explain less than half of this, and the remainder is unexplained. The V and J calls and clone size come from that table; D and trimming were worked out from the DNA. The sample table shows some 220,000 clones, and about nine tenths are seen once. The leading ten clones occupy 0.83% of the sample.

Sequencing used peripheral blood. The chain uses TRBV10-3 and TRBJ2-1; 7 middle bases align to TRBD1. This clonotype was obtained from a man aged 30-40 years with COVID-19, enrolled during active disease. The CDR3 region: CAISESVGTVQFF. The DNA sequence is as follows: TGTGCCATCAGTGAGTCGGTAGGGACAGTACAGTTCTTC.